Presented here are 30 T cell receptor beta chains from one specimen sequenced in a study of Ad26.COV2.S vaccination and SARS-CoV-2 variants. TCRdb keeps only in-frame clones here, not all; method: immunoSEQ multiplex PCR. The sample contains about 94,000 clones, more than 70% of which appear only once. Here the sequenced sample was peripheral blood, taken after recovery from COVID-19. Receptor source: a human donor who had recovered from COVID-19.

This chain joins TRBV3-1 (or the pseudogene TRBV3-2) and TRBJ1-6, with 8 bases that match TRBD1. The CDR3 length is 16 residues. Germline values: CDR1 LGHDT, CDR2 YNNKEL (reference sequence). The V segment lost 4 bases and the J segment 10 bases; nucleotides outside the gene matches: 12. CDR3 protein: CASSPTGQGEGSPLHF. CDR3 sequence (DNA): TGTGCCAGCAGCCCCACCGGACAGGGAGAAGGGTCACCCCTCCACTTT.

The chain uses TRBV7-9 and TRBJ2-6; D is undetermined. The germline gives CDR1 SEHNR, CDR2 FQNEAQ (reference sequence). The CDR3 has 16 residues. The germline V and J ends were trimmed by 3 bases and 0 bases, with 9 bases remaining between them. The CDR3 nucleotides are TGTGCCAGCAGCTTTCGTTGGGCCTCTGGGGCCAACGTCCTGACTTTC. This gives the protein CASSFRWASGANVLTF.

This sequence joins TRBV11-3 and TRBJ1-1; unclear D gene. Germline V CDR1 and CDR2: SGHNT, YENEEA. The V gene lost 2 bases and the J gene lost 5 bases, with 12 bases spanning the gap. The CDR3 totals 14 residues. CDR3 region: CASSLSALATEAFF. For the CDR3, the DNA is TGTGCCAGCAGCTTAAGTGCCCTGGCGACTGAAGCTTTCTTT.

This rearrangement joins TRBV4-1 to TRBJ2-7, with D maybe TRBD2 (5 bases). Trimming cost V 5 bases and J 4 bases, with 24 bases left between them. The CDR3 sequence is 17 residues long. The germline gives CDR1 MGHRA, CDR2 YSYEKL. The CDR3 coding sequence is TGCGCCAGCAGCACCCCCCCGAGACTAAACAAAGGGTACGAGCAGTACTTC. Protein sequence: CASSTPPRLNKGYEQYF.

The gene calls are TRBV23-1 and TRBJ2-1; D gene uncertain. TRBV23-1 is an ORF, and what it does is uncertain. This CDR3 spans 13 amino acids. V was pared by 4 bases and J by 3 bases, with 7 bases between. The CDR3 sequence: CASSRTLYNEQFF. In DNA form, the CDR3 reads TGCGCCAGCAGTCGGACGCTCTACAATGAGCAGTTCTTC.

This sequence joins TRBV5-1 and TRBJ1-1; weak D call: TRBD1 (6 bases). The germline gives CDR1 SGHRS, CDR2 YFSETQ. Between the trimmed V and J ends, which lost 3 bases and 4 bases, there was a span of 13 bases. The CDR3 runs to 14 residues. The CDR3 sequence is CASSSGGILTEAFF. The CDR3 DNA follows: TGCGCCAGCAGCTCGGGGGGCATCCTCACTGAAGCTTTCTTT. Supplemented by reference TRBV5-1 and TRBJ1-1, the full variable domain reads KAGVTQTPRYLIKTRGQQVTLSCSPISGHRSVSWYQQTPGQGLQFLFEYFSETQRNKGNFPGRFSGRQFSNSRSEMNVSTLELGDSALYLCASSSGGILTEAFFGQGTRLTVV.

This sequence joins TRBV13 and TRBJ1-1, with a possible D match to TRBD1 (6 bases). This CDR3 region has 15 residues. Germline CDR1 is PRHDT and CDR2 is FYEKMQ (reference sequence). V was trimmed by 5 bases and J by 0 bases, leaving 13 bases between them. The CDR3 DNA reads TGTGCCAGCAGCGCGGGGGGCAGGCTGAACACTGAAGCTTTCTTT. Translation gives CASSAGGRLNTEAFF. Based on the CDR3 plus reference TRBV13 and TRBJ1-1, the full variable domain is AAGVIQSPRHLIKEKRETATLKCYPIPRHDTVYWYQQGPGQDPQFLISFYEKMQSDKGSIPDRFSAQQFSDYHSELNMSSLELGDSALYFCASSAGGRLNTEAFFGQGTRLTVV.

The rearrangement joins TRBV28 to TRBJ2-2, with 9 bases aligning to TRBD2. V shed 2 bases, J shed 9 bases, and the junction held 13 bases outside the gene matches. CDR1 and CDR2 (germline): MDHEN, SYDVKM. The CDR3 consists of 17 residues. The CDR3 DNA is TGTGCCAGCAGTTTAAATTCCAGGGTAGCGGGAGTACGGGAGCTGTTTTTT. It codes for CASSLNSRVAGVRELFF.

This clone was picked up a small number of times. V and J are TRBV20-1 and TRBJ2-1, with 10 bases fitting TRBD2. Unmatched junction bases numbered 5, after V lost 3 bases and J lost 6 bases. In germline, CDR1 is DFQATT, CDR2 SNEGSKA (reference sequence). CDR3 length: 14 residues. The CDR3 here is CSASSGRSLNEQFF. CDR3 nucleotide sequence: TGCAGTGCTAGTAGCGGGAGGAGCCTCAATGAGCAGTTCTTC.

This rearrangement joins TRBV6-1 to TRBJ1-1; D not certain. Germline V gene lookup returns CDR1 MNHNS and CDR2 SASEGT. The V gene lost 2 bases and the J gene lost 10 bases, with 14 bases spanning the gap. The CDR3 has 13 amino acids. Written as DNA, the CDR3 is TGTGCCAGCAGTGAATCCGGACCGCTCCGAGCTTTCTTT. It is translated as CASSESGPLRAFF.

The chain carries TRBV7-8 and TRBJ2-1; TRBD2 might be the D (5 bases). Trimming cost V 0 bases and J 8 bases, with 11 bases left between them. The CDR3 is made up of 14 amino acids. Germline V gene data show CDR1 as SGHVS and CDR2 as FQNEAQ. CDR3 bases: TGTGCCAGCAGCTTAGCGGGAGCTGCGGATGAGCAGTTCTTC. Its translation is CASSLAGAADEQFF.

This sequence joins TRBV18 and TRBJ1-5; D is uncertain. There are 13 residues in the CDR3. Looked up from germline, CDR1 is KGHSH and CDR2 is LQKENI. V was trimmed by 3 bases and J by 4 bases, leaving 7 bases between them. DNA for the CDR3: TGTGCCAGCTCACCCGACGCGAATCAGCCCCAGCATTTT. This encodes CASSPDANQPQHF.

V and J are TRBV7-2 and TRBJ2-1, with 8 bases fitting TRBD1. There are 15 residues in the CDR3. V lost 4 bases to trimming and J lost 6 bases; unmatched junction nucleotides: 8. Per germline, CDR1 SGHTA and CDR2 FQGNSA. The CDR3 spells CASSSSGQGFNEQFF. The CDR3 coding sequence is TGTGCCAGCAGCTCTTCCGGACAGGGATTCAATGAGCAGTTCTTC.

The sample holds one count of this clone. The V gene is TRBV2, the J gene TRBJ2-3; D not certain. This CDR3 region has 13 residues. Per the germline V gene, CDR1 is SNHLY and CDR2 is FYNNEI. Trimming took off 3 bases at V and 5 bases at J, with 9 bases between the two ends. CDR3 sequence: CASSEVWRDTQYF. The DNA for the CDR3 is TGTGCCAGCAGTGAGGTATGGAGAGATACGCAGTATTTT.

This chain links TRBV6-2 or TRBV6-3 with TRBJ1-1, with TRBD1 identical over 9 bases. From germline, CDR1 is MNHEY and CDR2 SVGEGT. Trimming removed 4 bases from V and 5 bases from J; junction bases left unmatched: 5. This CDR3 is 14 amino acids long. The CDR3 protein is CASSWGTGYTEAFF. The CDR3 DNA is TGTGCCAGCAGTTGGGGGACAGGGTATACTGAAGCTTTCTTT.

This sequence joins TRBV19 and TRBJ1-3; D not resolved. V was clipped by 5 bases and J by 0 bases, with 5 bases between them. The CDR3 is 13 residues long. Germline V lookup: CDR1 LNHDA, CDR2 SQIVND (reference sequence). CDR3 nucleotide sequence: TGTGCCAGTAGTGTCCTCTCTGGAAACACCATATATTTT. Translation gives CASSVLSGNTIYF.

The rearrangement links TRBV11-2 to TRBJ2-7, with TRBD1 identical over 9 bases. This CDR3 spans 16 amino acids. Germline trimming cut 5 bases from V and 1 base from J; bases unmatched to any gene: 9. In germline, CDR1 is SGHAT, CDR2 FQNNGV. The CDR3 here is CASSPSGQGGSYEQYF. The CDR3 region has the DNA TGTGCCAGCAGCCCGTCGGGACAGGGTGGGTCCTACGAGCAGTACTTC. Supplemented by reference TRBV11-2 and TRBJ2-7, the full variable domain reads EAGVAQSPRYKIIEKRQSVAFWCNPISGHATLYWYQQILGQGPKLLIQFQNNGVVDDSQLPKDRFSAERLKGVDSTLKIQPAKLEDSAVYLCASSPSGQGGSYEQYFGPGTRLTVT.

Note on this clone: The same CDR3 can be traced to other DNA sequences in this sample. The CDR3 protein is CASSLTGGGGYTF. The CDR3, as DNA: TGTGCCAGCAGTTTAACAGGGGGTGGTGGCTACACCTTC. The chain combines TRBV28 with TRBJ1-2; TRBD1 matches 8 bases. J lost 7 bases, V lost 2 bases, and 3 bases had no gene match. The CDR3 extends over 13 amino acids. Germline values: CDR1 MDHEN, CDR2 SYDVKM.

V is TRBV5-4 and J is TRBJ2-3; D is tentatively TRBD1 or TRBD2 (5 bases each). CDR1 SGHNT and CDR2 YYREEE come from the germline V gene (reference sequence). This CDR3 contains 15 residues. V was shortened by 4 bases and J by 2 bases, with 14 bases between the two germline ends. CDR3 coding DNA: TGTGCCAGCAGCGGGGCGGGTCGAAACACAGATACGCAGTATTTT. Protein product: CASSGAGRNTDTQYF.

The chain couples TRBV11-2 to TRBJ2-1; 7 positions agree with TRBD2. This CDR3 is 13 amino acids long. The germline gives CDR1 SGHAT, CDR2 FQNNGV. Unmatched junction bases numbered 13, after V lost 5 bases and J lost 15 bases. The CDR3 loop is CASSLGDYRGLFF. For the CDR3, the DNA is TGTGCCAGCAGCCTAGGGGACTACCGAGGATTGTTCTTC.

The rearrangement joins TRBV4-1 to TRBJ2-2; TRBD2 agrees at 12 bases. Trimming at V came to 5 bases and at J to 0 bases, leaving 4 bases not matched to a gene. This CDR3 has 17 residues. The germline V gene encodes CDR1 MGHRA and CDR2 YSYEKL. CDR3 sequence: CASSAGLAGPNTGELFF. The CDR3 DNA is TGCGCCAGCAGCGCCGGACTAGCGGGACCGAACACCGGGGAGCTGTTTTTT.

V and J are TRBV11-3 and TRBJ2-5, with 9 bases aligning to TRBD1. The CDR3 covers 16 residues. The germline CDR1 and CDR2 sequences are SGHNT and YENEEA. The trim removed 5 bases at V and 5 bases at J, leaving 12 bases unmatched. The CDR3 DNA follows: TGTGCCAGCAGCCCGGGACAGGGTGAGCTTTGGGAGACCCAGTACTTC. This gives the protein CASSPGQGELWETQYF.

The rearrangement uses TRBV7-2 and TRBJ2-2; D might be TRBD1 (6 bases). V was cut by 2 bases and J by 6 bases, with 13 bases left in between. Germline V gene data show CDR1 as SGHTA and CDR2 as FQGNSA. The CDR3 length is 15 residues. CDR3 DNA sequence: TGTGCCAGCAGCTTATACAGGGTCGGCGCCGGGGAGCTGTTTTTT. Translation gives CASSLYRVGAGELFF.

The CDR3 is CASSLRNSERKLFF. CDR3 sequence (DNA): TGTGCCAGCAGCTTAAGAAACAGCGAGAGGAAACTGTTTTTT. The J gene is TRBJ1-4, the V gene TRBV7-2; no reliable D call. Germline CDR1 and CDR2: SGHTA and FQGNSA. V gave up 2 bases and J gave up 11 bases, with 15 bases separating them. The CDR3 contains 14 residues.

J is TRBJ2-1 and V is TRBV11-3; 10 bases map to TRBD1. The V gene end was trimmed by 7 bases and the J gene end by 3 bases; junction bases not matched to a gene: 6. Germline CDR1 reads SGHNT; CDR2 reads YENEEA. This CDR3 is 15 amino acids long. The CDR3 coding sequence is TGTGCCAGCACCCCGACAGGGGGCCTCTACAATGAGCAGTTCTTC. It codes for CASTPTGGLYNEQFF.

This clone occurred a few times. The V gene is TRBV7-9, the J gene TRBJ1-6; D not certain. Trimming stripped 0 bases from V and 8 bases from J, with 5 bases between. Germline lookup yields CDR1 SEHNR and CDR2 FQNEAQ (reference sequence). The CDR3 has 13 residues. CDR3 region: CASSLARDSPLHF. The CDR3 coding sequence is TGTGCCAGCAGCTTAGCGAGGGATTCACCCCTCCACTTT.

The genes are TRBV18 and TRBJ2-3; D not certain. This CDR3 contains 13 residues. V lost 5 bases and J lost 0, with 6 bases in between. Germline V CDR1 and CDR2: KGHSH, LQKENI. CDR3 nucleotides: TGTGCCAGCTCATTAACTAGCACAGATACGCAGTATTTT. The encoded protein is CASSLTSTDTQYF.

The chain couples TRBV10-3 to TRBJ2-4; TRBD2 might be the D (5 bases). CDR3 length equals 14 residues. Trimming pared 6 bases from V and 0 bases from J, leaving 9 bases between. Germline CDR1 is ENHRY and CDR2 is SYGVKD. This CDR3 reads CAIRGEGAKNIQYF. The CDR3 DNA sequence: TGTGCCATCAGGGGAGAGGGAGCCAAAAACATTCAGTACTTC.

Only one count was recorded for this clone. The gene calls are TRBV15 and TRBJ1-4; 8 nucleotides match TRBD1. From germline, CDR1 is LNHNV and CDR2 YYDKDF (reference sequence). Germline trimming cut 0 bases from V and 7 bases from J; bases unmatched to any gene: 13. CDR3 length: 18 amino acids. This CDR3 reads CATSRDPGDRGGGEKLFF. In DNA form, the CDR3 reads TGTGCCACCAGCAGAGATCCGGGTGACAGGGGAGGAGGTGAAAAACTGTTTTTT.

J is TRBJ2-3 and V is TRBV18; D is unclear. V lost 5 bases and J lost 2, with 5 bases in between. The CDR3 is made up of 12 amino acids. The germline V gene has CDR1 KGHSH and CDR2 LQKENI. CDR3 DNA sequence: TGTGCCAGCTCAGATTACACAGATACGCAGTATTTT. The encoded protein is CASSDYTDTQYF.